Listed here are 29 T cell receptor beta chains from one sample, sequenced in a study of T cells in Graves' hyperthyroidism and ophthalmopathy. Amplification of TCR beta CDR3 regions was performed using RNA transcripts as template. The HTBI primer set served for first-round RT-PCR of the TCR CDR3. One entry per CDR3 protein, called by TCRdb with MiXCR from the multiplex PCR reads. In the table there are about 410,000 distinct CDR3 sequences, about 14% of which are singletons. Material for sequencing was blood. Receptors originate from a man aged 18 to 29 with Graves' ophthalmopathy.

This clonotype was detected ten times or more. A much larger clone is a single base away; this may be a read error. This rearrangement joins TRBV20-1 to TRBJ2-1, with D perhaps being TRBD1 or TRBD2 (5 bases each). Germline CDR1 and CDR2: DFQATT and SNEGSKA (reference sequence). The CDR3 has 15 amino acids. The CDR3 region is CSAVHDRDQDNKQFF. The DNA of the CDR3 is TGCAGTGCCGTTCATGACCGGGACCAAGACAATAAGCAGTTCTTC.

The chain links TRBV7-3 to TRBJ1-6; unclear D gene. CDR3 length: 14 amino acids. The germline V gene encodes CDR1 SGHTA and CDR2 FQGTGA. The V end was cut by 6 bases, the J end by 7 bases, with 13 bases between. CDR3 nucleotide sequence: TGTGCCAGCAGATCTACAGAGTTAAATTCACCCCTCCACTTT. Encoded protein: CASRSTELNSPLHF.

V is TRBV10-1 and J is TRBJ1-1; 9 nucleotides align to TRBD1. CDR1 is WNHNN, CDR2 SYGVQD, per germline (reference sequence). The CDR3 is made up of 14 amino acids. V lost 5 bases and J lost 3; bases outside the gene matches: 4. CDR3 DNA: TGCGCCAGCAGTCGGGACAGGGTAGACACTGAAGCTTTCTTT. This codes for CASSRDRVDTEAFF.

The sample holds many counts of this clonotype. The chain's CDR3 is CASSRRTGIYNEQFF. As DNA, the CDR3 is TGTGCCAGCAGCCGGCGCACAGGGATATACAATGAGCAGTTCTTC. The chain is built from TRBV7-2 and TRBJ2-1, with D perhaps TRBD1 (6 bases). V was trimmed by 5 bases and J by 4 bases, leaving 15 bases between them. The CDR3 totals 15 residues. Germline assignment: CDR1 SGHTA and CDR2 FQGNSA.

This clonotype has a count of ten or more. The chain is built from TRBV6-1 and TRBJ2-5; 8 nucleotides agree with TRBD2. The CDR3 is 14 amino acids. V trimming: 7 bases; J trimming: 2 bases; junction bases outside the gene matches: 6. In germline, CDR1 is MNHNS, CDR2 SASEGT. Here the CDR3 DNA reads TGTGCCAGCACCCTACTAGCGGCTCAAGAGACCCAGTACTTC. Its translation is CASTLLAAQETQYF.

There are a few counts of this clonotype. The V and J genes are TRBV2 and TRBJ2-6, with a tentative D call TRBD2 (5 bases). The CDR3 sequence is 15 residues long. The V and J ends lost 1 base and 3 bases respectively, with 7 bases between them. CDR1 and CDR2 from the germline V gene are SNHLY and FYNNEI. CDR3 DNA: TGTGCCAGCAGTGAAGAGAGCGGTGGGGCCAACGTCCTGACTTTC. Its translation: CASSEESGGANVLTF.

This clonotype was picked up many times. This chain joins TRBV7-3 and TRBJ2-5; D unclear. V lost 1 base, J lost 1 base, and 10 bases lay in between. The germline V gene has CDR1 SGHTA and CDR2 FQGTGA. The CDR3 spans 15 residues. CDR3: CASSLSPGFQETQYF. The CDR3 nucleotides read TGTGCCAGCAGCTTAAGCCCCGGGTTCCAAGAGACCCAGTACTTC. Full variable domain (remainder filled in from reference TRBV7-3 and TRBJ2-5): GAGVSQTPSNKVTEKGKYVELRCDPISGHTALYWYRQSLGQGPEFLIYFQGTGAADDSGLPNDRFFAVRPEGSVSTLKIQRTERGDSAVYLCASSLSPGFQETQYFGPGTRLLVL.

The sample holds many counts of this clonotype. The gene calls are TRBV3-1 and TRBJ1-2; D is uncertain. This CDR3 spans 17 amino acids. Germline CDR1 is LGHDT and CDR2 is YNNKEL (reference sequence). V lost 2 bases and J lost 2, with 18 bases in between. The CDR3 loop is CASSQSNLVVMNYGYTF. CDR3 nucleotides: TGTGCCAGCAGCCAATCAAACCTGGTAGTCATGAACTATGGCTACACCTTC.

This clonotype was seen more than once but under ten times. The rearrangement joins TRBV27 to TRBJ2-2, with D possibly being TRBD1 (6 bases). There are 17 residues in the CDR3. The V gene's germline CDR1 is MNHEY and CDR2 SMNVEV (reference sequence). The V end was cut by 6 bases, the J end by 6 bases, with 23 bases between. The CDR3 here is CASRATGFGSNPGELFF. Written as DNA, the CDR3 is TGTGCCAGCAGGGCTACAGGGTTCGGGTCTAACCCCGGGGAGCTGTTTTTT.

This clonotype appeared many times. The V call is TRBV10-3, the J call TRBJ1-1; D may be TRBD1 (5 bases). CDR3 size: 15 residues. V was cut by 5 bases and J by 3 bases, with 16 bases left in between. Looked up from germline, CDR1 is ENHRY and CDR2 is SYGVKD. CDR3 sequence: CAISITEGSDTEAFF. CDR3 DNA: TGTGCCATCAGTATCACCGAGGGGTCGGACACTGAAGCTTTCTTT.

Details on this clonotype: A much larger clone differs from this one at a single base, so this may be a read error. The V and J genes are TRBV5-1 and TRBJ2-3, with 8 bases matching TRBD2. The V gene's germline CDR1 is SGHRS and CDR2 YFSETQ. The V and J ends lost 7 bases and 2 bases, in that order; junction bases with no gene match: 12. CDR3 length: 16 amino acids. CDR3 residues: CASYPLSGSVTDTQYF. The CDR3 DNA is TGCGCCAGCTACCCACTGAGCGGGAGTGTCACAGATACGCAGTATTTT.

This clonotype has just a few counts. The chain carries TRBV11-2 and TRBJ2-6; D tentatively reads TRBD1 or TRBD2 (6 bases each). CDR1 and CDR2 (germline): SGHAT, FQNNGV. V was clipped by 8 bases and J by 13 bases, with 24 bases between them. This CDR3 spans 15 amino acids. CDR3 loop: CASRSLMSGAGVLTF. The DNA of the CDR3 is TGTGCCAGCCGTAGCTTGATGTCGGGGGCAGGGGTCCTGACTTTC.

The table lists this clonotype with a few counts. This chain connects TRBV9 to TRBJ2-3; TRBD2 matches at 10 bases. The CDR3 is 16 amino acids. Looked up from germline, CDR1 is SGDLS and CDR2 is YYNGEE. Unmatched junction bases numbered 3, after V lost 0 bases and J lost 2 bases. CDR3 region: CASSVGTSGDTDTQYF. The CDR3 DNA reads as TGTGCCAGCAGCGTAGGAACTAGCGGGGACACAGATACGCAGTATTTT.

The J gene is TRBJ2-5, the V gene TRBV5-1, with TRBD1 matching 7 bases. Trimming at V came to 3 bases and at J to 5 bases, leaving 4 bases not matched to a gene. Germline CDR1 and CDR2: SGHRS and YFSETQ. The CDR3 totals 13 residues. The CDR3: CASSYSGQETQYF. CDR3 in DNA: TGCGCCAGCAGCTACTCGGGACAGGAGACCCAGTACTTC.

The chain has TRBV5-1 and TRBJ2-7; TRBD1 aligns across 11 bases. The trim removed 4 bases at V and 1 base at J, leaving 7 bases unmatched. The germline gives CDR1 SGHRS, CDR2 YFSETQ. CDR3 length equals 16 residues. The CDR3 DNA reads TGCGCCAGCAGCGGATCCGGGACAGGGGGGTCCTACGAGCAGTACTTC. Protein product: CASSGSGTGGSYEQYF.

The table lists this clonotype with a few counts. This chain uses TRBV30 with TRBJ1-2, with D unclear. CDR3 length: 13 residues. V gave up 1 base and J gave up 6 bases, with 12 bases separating them. CDR1 GTSNPN and CDR2 SVGIG come from the germline V gene (reference sequence). The CDR3 reads CAWSEDSFHGYTF. In DNA form, the CDR3 reads TGTGCCTGGAGTGAGGACTCCTTTCATGGCTACACCTTC. Full variable domain (missing parts from reference TRBV30 and TRBJ1-2): SQTIHQWPATLVQPVGSPLSLECTVEGTSNPNLYWYRQAAGRGLQLLFYSVGIGQISSEVPQNLSASRPQDRQFILSSKKLLLSDSGFYLCAWSEDSFHGYTFGSGTRLTVV.

This clonotype was detected ten times or more. The chain has TRBV12-3 or TRBV12-4 and TRBJ2-2; D unclear. The CDR3 has 14 residues. Trimming took 7 bases from V and 5 from J, leaving 14 bases between them. CDR3 coding DNA: TGTGCCAGCACCCTAGGACGGTCTACCGGGGAGCTGTTTTTT. It is translated as CASTLGRSTGELFF.

This clonotype came up many times. The chain couples TRBV12-3 or TRBV12-4 to TRBJ1-1; D remains unclear. The CDR3 contains 13 residues. V lost 1 base and J lost 6, with 9 bases in between. In DNA form, the CDR3 reads TGTGCCAGCAGTTTAGGGCTTCCCCCTGAAGCTTTCTTT. Translated: CASSLGLPPEAFF.

This clonotype was counted ten times or more. The chain recombines TRBV19 with TRBJ1-5, with 7 nucleotides matching TRBD1. The V and J ends lost 10 bases and 5 bases, in that order; junction bases with no gene match: 14. Germline CDR1 is LNHDA and CDR2 is SQIVND (reference sequence). This CDR3 region has 15 residues. Here the CDR3 DNA reads TGTGCCACCGCTTGGGGGCAGGGGGTACATCAGCCCCAGCATTTT. Its translation is CATAWGQGVHQPQHF. The complete variable domain, with remaining parts taken from reference TRBV19 and TRBJ1-5, reads DGGITQSPKYLFRKEGQNVTLSCEQNLNHDAMYWYRQDPGQGLRLIYYSQIVNDFQKGDIAEGYSVSREKKESFPLTVTSAQKNPTAFYLCATAWGQGVHQPQHFGDGTRLSIL.

There are many counts of this clonotype. The chain joins TRBV10-3 to TRBJ2-1; 7 bases line up with TRBD2. This CDR3 is built from 15 residues. Germline CDR1 is ENHRY and CDR2 is SYGVKD. J gave up 3 bases and V 6 bases, and 8 bases lay outside the gene matches. The DNA for the CDR3 is TGTGCCATCAGGCTAGCGGCGCCTCTCTACAATGAGCAGTTCTTC. Amino acids: CAIRLAAPLYNEQFF.

The V gene is TRBV2, the J gene TRBJ1-2, with a weak D call TRBD1 (5 bases). Per the germline V gene, CDR1 is SNHLY and CDR2 is FYNNEI. Deletions cut 4 bases from V and 4 bases from J, with 13 bases between. CDR3 length equals 14 residues. The CDR3 sequence: CASSVTGSLYGYTF. The CDR3 DNA follows: TGTGCCAGCAGTGTAACAGGCAGCCTCTATGGCTACACCTTC.

This clonotype was seen at least ten times. This chain links TRBV6-1 with TRBJ1-2; possible D gene TRBD1, 5 bases. V was pared by 6 bases and J by 0 bases, with 17 bases between. Germline V gives CDR1 MNHNS, CDR2 SASEGT. There are 16 residues in the CDR3. The CDR3 nucleotides are TGTGCCAGCAGAACAATCGGACAATCCTCTAACTATGGCTACACCTTC. Protein sequence: CASRTIGQSSNYGYTF.

This clonotype has at least ten counts. This CDR3 is CASSGQGVTEAFF. As DNA, the CDR3 is TGTGCCAGCTCGGGACAGGGGGTCACTGAAGCTTTCTTT. The chain links TRBV18 to TRBJ1-1; 11 nucleotides agree with TRBD1. V shed 6 bases, J shed 4 bases, and the junction held 1 base outside the gene matches. The length of the CDR3 is 13 residues. CDR1 and CDR2 from the germline V gene are KGHSH and LQKENI.

The sample holds many counts of this clonotype. This chain uses TRBV7-2 with TRBJ1-2; the match to TRBD1 covers 8 bases. The CDR3 covers 13 residues. V gave up 2 bases and J gave up 7 bases; unmatched junction bases: 3. CDR1 and CDR2 (germline): SGHTA, FQGNSA. The CDR3 sequence: CASSLFRGPGYTF. For the CDR3, the DNA is TGTGCCAGCAGCTTATTCAGGGGGCCTGGCTACACCTTC.

The V and J genes are TRBV24-1 and TRBJ2-2, with 11 bases matching TRBD2. This CDR3 contains 14 residues. Per germline, CDR1 KGHDR and CDR2 SFDVKD. Trimming removed 8 bases from V and 4 bases from J; junction bases left unmatched: 2. CDR3 sequence (DNA): TGTGCCACCACCGGGACTAGCGGCACCGGGGAGCTGTTTTTT. This sequence encodes CATTGTSGTGELFF.

The rearrangement joins TRBV2 to TRBJ2-3; 13 nucleotides line up with TRBD2. CDR1 and CDR2 (germline): SNHLY, FYNNEI. This CDR3 is 15 amino acids long. Trimming removed 10 bases from V and 5 bases from J; junction bases left unmatched: 9. The chain's CDR3 is CAIKLAGGLVDTQYF. Written as DNA, the CDR3 is TGTGCCATTAAACTAGCGGGGGGGCTGGTAGATACGCAGTATTTT.

This clonotype was picked up a small number of times. The chain has TRBV24-1 and TRBJ1-2; 9 bases align to TRBD1. V shed 7 bases, J shed 5 bases, and the junction held 4 bases outside the gene matches. The CDR3 runs 13 residues. The V gene's germline CDR1 is KGHDR and CDR2 SFDVKD. The CDR3: CATSSGTGYGYTF. Written as DNA, the CDR3 is TGTGCCACCAGCTCCGGGACAGGGTATGGCTACACCTTC.

This clonotype was seen only a few times. In DNA, the CDR3 is TGTGCCAGTGGGACTAGCGGGAGTCCGTTGGAGACCCAGTACTTC. Translating gives CASGTSGSPLETQYF. V and J are TRBV7-9 and TRBJ2-5; 14 bases agree with TRBD2. The J segment lost 5 bases and the V segment lost 9 bases, leaving 8 bases of the junction unmatched. Germline V gene data show CDR1 as SEHNR and CDR2 as FQNEAQ (reference sequence). CDR3 length: 15 residues.

The sample holds one count of this clonotype. This clone may be a read error of a much larger clone one base away. This chain uses TRBV5-1 with TRBJ1-1; D may be TRBD1 (5 bases). The V and J ends lost 2 bases and 7 bases respectively, with 6 bases between them. Germline V gene sequence: CDR1 SGHRS, CDR2 YFSETQ. The CDR3 has 11 residues. This chain's CDR3 is CASSFGGEAFF. The CDR3 DNA sequence: TGCGCCAGCAGCTTCGGGGGTGAAGCTTTCTTT.